This T cell receptor beta chain was retrieved from a study of blood T cells in healthy people across ages. V lost 2 bases, J lost 10 bases, and 12 bases lay in between. Looked up from germline, CDR1 is GTSNPN and CDR2 is SVGIG (reference sequence). The CDR3 loop spans 11 amino acids. A second PCR, run for roughly 7 to 12 cycles, used a sample-barcoded 5' primer plus a J-beta primer mix. Researchers report that a template-switch adaptor with 12 random nucleotides tagged each cDNA molecule. From the 5' RACE reads, TCRdb called clonotypes with MiXCR, one entry per CDR3 protein. The repertoire consists of around 400,000 distinct CDR3 sequences, with roughly half occurring once and the leading ten covering over 40%. The donors, aged about 6 to 95, were healthy Caucasians from Russia.

The chain employs TRBV30 and TRBJ2-7; D gene uncertain. This TCR was sampled from a man between 60 and 75 years old in good health. The sample comprised blood. CDR3 amino acids: CAWSPRTDQYF. The CDR3 DNA follows: TGTGCCTGGAGTCCGCGGACGGACCAGTACTTC.